This T cell receptor (beta chain) is drawn from a study of technical replicates of blood from a few donors. The CDR3 contains 16 residues. V lost 1 base and J lost 0, with 13 bases in between. Looked up from germline, CDR1 is SQVTM and CDR2 is ANQGSEA. Sequencing used immunoSEQ multiplex PCR; TCRdb keeps in-frame clones, though not all of them. The sample holds roughly 74,000 clones, roughly 91% seen once. What was sequenced was T cells isolated from PBMCs. The receptor was derived from a human donor in good health. The V gene is TRBV29-1, the J gene TRBJ2-1, with D perhaps TRBD2 (6 bases). The CDR3 here is CSVEALADSSYNEQFF. CDR3 DNA: TGCAGCGTTGAAGCCTTAGCGGATAGCTCCTACAATGAGCAGTTCTTC.